The 21 T cell receptor beta chains listed next were all sequenced from one sample in a study of PD-1 blockade in classical Hodgkin lymphoma. The assay was immunoSEQ multiplex PCR, and TCRdb's table has in-frame clones only and misses some. The sample holds about 90,000 clones, less than 95% seen once. Time point given: cycle 4 day 1 (C4D1), after more than five weeks of nivolumab. Each of the patients experienced relapse following autologous stem cell transplantation, and their brentuximab vedotin exposure differed. Material: peripheral blood mononuclear cells (PBMCs), obtained before the fourth cycle of nivolumab. Every receptor here comes from a human donor with classical Hodgkin lymphoma.

The chain joins TRBV19 to TRBJ2-1, with D unresolved. With 5 bases removed from V and 6 bases from J, the gap between germline ends came to 17 bases. Germline values: CDR1 LNHDA, CDR2 SQIVND (reference sequence). The CDR3 has 15 residues. CDR3 sequence (DNA): TGTGCCAGTAGTTCCTTCGACTCAAGAGGCAATGAGCAGTTCTTC. Translated: CASSSFDSRGNEQFF.

The rearrangement uses TRBV5-8 and TRBJ1-1; the D is unclear. The CDR3 is 13 amino acids. The V gene lost 2 bases and the J gene lost 1 base, with 6 bases spanning the gap. CDR1 and CDR2 from the germline V gene are SGHTS and YDEGEE. The CDR3 region has the DNA TGTGCCAGCAGCTTTAATAAGAACACTGAAGCTTTCTTT. Its protein product is CASSFNKNTEAFF.

The chain couples TRBV9 to TRBJ1-1; D uncertain. Trimming cost V 3 bases and J 1 base, with 7 bases left between them. The length of the CDR3 is 13 residues. The germline V gene encodes CDR1 SGDLS and CDR2 YYNGEE. The CDR3 DNA sequence: TGTGCCAGCAGCGCGCAGAGGAACACTGAAGCTTTCTTT. This encodes CASSAQRNTEAFF.

This chain joins TRBV6-6 and TRBJ2-7; TRBD2 agrees at 9 bases. The CDR3 is made up of 15 amino acids. Germline lookup yields CDR1 MNHNY and CDR2 SVGAGI (reference sequence). V was clipped by 8 bases and J by 0 bases; unmatched bases: 8. CDR3 region: CASYRASGNSYEQYF. The CDR3, as DNA: TGTGCCAGCTACCGGGCTAGCGGGAACTCCTACGAGCAGTACTTC.

V is TRBV9 and J is TRBJ2-7, with a possible D match to TRBD1 (6 bases). Germline V gene lookup returns CDR1 SGDLS and CDR2 YYNGEE. This CDR3 is built from 15 residues. V lost 0 bases and J 2 bases, leaving 12 bases between the germline ends. This CDR3 is CASSVEAGAPYEQYF. The CDR3 DNA sequence: TGTGCCAGCAGCGTAGAGGCAGGGGCTCCCTACGAGCAGTACTTC.

The rearrangement joins TRBV7-9 to TRBJ2-6; no reliable D call. The length of the CDR3 is 12 residues. Trimming stripped 8 bases from V and 0 bases from J, with 2 bases between. In germline, CDR1 is SEHNR, CDR2 FQNEAQ (reference sequence). The CDR3 DNA follows: TGTGCCAGCTACTCTGGGGCCAACGTCCTGACTTTC. Translating it yields CASYSGANVLTF.

The chain links TRBV5-4 to TRBJ2-7; a weak D match, TRBD2 (7 bases). CDR1 and CDR2 from the germline V gene are SGHNT and YYREEE (reference sequence). The CDR3 contains 13 residues. Trimming pared 2 bases from V and 6 bases from J, leaving 12 bases between. CDR3 sequence (DNA): TGTGCCAGCAGCTTAGGGGGGGCTTTCGAGCAGTACTTC. It yields the protein CASSLGGAFEQYF. The complete variable domain, with remaining parts taken from reference TRBV5-4 and TRBJ2-7, reads ETGVTQSPTHLIKTRGQQVTLRCSSQSGHNTVSWYQQALGQGPQFIFQYYREEENGRGNFPPRFSGLQFPNYSSELNVNALELDDSALYLCASSLGGAFEQYFGPGTRLTVT.

The chain uses TRBV10-2 and TRBJ1-2, with D uncertain. V lost 6 bases to trimming and J lost 8 bases, with 25 bases between them. Per germline, CDR1 WSHSY and CDR2 SAAADI. The CDR3 sequence is 16 residues long. The CDR3 reads CASSSNLLDGSYGYTF. The CDR3, as DNA: TGCGCCAGCAGCTCCAACCTACTCGACGGATCCTACGGCTACACCTTC.

The V and J genes are TRBV30 and TRBJ2-7; possibly TRBD1 for D (6 bases). CDR1 GTSNPN and CDR2 SVGIG come from the germline V gene (reference sequence). With 4 bases removed from V and 8 bases from J, the gap between germline ends came to 21 bases. The CDR3 sequence is 14 residues long. For the CDR3, the DNA is TGTGCCTGGACCTTTGGGGGCCCCCTTCTGCAGCAGTACTTC. Protein product: CAWTFGGPLLQQYF.

V is TRBV19 and J is TRBJ2-1, with TRBD2 matching 8 bases. V was pared by 7 bases and J by 2 bases, with 4 bases of the junction left unmatched. CDR1 LNHDA and CDR2 SQIVND come from the germline V gene (reference sequence). The CDR3 sequence is 14 residues long. This CDR3 reads CASTGTSPYNEQFF. The CDR3, as DNA: TGTGCCAGTACTGGGACTAGTCCCTACAATGAGCAGTTCTTC. Drawing the rest from reference TRBV19 and TRBJ2-1, the complete variable domain is DGGITQSPKYLFRKEGQNVTLSCEQNLNHDAMYWYRQDPGQGLRLIYYSQIVNDFQKGDIAEGYSVSREKKESFPLTVTSAQKNPTAFYLCASTGTSPYNEQFFGPGTRLTVL.

The rearrangement links TRBV19 to TRBJ2-3, with 9 bases identical to TRBD1. The CDR3 contains 16 residues. V trimming: 5 bases; J trimming: 4 bases; junction bases outside the gene matches: 10. CDR1 is LNHDA, CDR2 SQIVND, per germline (reference sequence). In DNA, the CDR3 is TGTGCCAGTAGTGGCCCCTGGACAGGGGATTCAGATACGCAGTATTTT. This sequence encodes CASSGPWTGDSDTQYF.

The rearrangement uses TRBV5-4 and TRBJ2-3; 9 bases fit TRBD2. The CDR3 is 18 residues long. Germline values: CDR1 SGHNT, CDR2 YYREEE (reference sequence). V was clipped by 0 bases and J by 4 bases; unmatched bases: 12. This CDR3 is CASSLAPGLAGRADTQYF. CDR3 DNA sequence: TGTGCCAGCAGCTTGGCCCCCGGGCTAGCGGGGAGGGCAGATACGCAGTATTTT. Full variable domain (rest looked up from reference TRBV5-4 and TRBJ2-3): ETGVTQSPTHLIKTRGQQVTLRCSSQSGHNTVSWYQQALGQGPQFIFQYYREEENGRGNFPPRFSGLQFPNYSSELNVNALELDDSALYLCASSLAPGLAGRADTQYFGPGTRLTVL.

This clone was observed a single time. The chain carries TRBV7-3 and TRBJ2-2; D remains unclear. The CDR3 is 13 residues long. The germline V gene has CDR1 SGHTA and CDR2 FQGTGA. V shed 1 base and J shed 7 bases, with 7 bases lying between them. DNA of the CDR3: TGTGCCAGCAGCTTAAGAGGCGACGGGGAGCTGTTTTTT. Protein product: CASSLRGDGELFF.

This chain uses TRBV6-1 with TRBJ1-1; D uncertain. Germline V gene data show CDR1 as MNHNS and CDR2 as SASEGT. The CDR3 runs 14 residues. Between the trimmed V and J ends, which lost 4 bases and 5 bases, there was a span of 14 bases. As DNA, the CDR3 is TGTGCCAGCAGTGTTTACATCCGAGGAACTGAAGCTTTCTTT. This sequence encodes CASSVYIRGTEAFF.

V usage is TRBV7-6 and J usage is TRBJ2-2, with TRBD2 matching 9 bases. V shed 4 bases, J shed 2 bases, and the junction held 11 bases outside the gene matches. CDR1 and CDR2 (germline): SGHVS, FNYEAQ. The CDR3 is 18 amino acids. The CDR3 nucleotides are TGTGCCAGCAGCTGGCTCCGGGCTAGCGGGGTTAACACCGGGGAGCTGTTTTTT. It specifies CASSWLRASGVNTGELFF. Full variable domain (outside the CDR3, taken from reference TRBV7-6 and TRBJ2-2): GAGVSQSPRYKVTKRGQDVALRCDPISGHVSLYWYRQALGQGPEFLTYFNYEAQQDKSGLPNDRFSAERPEGSISTLTIQRTEQRDSAMYRCASSWLRASGVNTGELFFGEGSRLTVL.

This rearrangement joins TRBV7-2 to TRBJ1-5; the match to TRBD1 covers 9 bases. The CDR3 is 11 amino acids. After removal of 4 bases from V and 13 bases from J, the junction contained 2 bases not matched to a gene. The germline gives CDR1 SGHTA, CDR2 FQGNSA. The CDR3 sequence is CASSSGTGQHF. As DNA, the CDR3 is TGTGCCAGCAGCTCGGGGACAGGGCAGCATTTT.

The chain joins TRBV11-2 to TRBJ2-2; unclear D gene. The germline gives CDR1 SGHAT, CDR2 FQNNGV. V was pared by 1 base and J by 2 bases, with 5 bases between. The CDR3 is 14 amino acids. CDR3: CASSLGVNTGELFF. The DNA for the CDR3 is TGTGCCAGCAGCTTAGGGGTAAACACCGGGGAGCTGTTTTTT.

The gene calls are TRBV6-5 and TRBJ2-3; D not certain. The CDR3 has 12 residues. Trimming took 5 bases from V and 13 from J, leaving 16 bases between them. The germline V gene has CDR1 MNHEY and CDR2 SVGAGI. CDR3 residues: CASSPPSGDKYF. Here the CDR3 DNA reads TGTGCCAGCAGTCCACCTAGTGGGGATAAGTATTTT.

In this sample, this clone turned up once. The chain couples TRBV12-5 to TRBJ1-2, with D unresolved. The CDR3 runs to 14 residues. The germline gives CDR1 LGHNT, CDR2 FRNRAP. Trimming took off 3 bases at V and 4 bases at J, with 12 bases between the two ends. CDR3 residues: CASGLDRDLYGYTF. In DNA form, the CDR3 reads TGTGCTAGTGGTTTAGACCGTGACCTCTATGGCTACACCTTC.

The chain carries TRBV19 and TRBJ1-1, with no clear D. The germline gives CDR1 LNHDA, CDR2 SQIVND (reference sequence). The CDR3 runs to 13 residues. V was cut by 7 bases and J by 2 bases, with 11 bases left in between. The CDR3 region is CASNARRNTEAFF. CDR3 in DNA: TGTGCCAGTAACGCTCGGAGAAACACTGAAGCTTTCTTT.

V is TRBV30 and J is TRBJ1-1; possible D gene TRBD1, 5 bases. CDR1 is GTSNPN, CDR2 SVGIG, per germline (reference sequence). The CDR3 length is 13 residues. The V and J ends lost 0 bases and 12 bases respectively, with 17 bases between them. CDR3 residues: CAWSVGTLGVSFF. The CDR3 DNA reads TGTGCCTGGAGTGTAGGGACGCTTGGGGTGTCTTTCTTT.